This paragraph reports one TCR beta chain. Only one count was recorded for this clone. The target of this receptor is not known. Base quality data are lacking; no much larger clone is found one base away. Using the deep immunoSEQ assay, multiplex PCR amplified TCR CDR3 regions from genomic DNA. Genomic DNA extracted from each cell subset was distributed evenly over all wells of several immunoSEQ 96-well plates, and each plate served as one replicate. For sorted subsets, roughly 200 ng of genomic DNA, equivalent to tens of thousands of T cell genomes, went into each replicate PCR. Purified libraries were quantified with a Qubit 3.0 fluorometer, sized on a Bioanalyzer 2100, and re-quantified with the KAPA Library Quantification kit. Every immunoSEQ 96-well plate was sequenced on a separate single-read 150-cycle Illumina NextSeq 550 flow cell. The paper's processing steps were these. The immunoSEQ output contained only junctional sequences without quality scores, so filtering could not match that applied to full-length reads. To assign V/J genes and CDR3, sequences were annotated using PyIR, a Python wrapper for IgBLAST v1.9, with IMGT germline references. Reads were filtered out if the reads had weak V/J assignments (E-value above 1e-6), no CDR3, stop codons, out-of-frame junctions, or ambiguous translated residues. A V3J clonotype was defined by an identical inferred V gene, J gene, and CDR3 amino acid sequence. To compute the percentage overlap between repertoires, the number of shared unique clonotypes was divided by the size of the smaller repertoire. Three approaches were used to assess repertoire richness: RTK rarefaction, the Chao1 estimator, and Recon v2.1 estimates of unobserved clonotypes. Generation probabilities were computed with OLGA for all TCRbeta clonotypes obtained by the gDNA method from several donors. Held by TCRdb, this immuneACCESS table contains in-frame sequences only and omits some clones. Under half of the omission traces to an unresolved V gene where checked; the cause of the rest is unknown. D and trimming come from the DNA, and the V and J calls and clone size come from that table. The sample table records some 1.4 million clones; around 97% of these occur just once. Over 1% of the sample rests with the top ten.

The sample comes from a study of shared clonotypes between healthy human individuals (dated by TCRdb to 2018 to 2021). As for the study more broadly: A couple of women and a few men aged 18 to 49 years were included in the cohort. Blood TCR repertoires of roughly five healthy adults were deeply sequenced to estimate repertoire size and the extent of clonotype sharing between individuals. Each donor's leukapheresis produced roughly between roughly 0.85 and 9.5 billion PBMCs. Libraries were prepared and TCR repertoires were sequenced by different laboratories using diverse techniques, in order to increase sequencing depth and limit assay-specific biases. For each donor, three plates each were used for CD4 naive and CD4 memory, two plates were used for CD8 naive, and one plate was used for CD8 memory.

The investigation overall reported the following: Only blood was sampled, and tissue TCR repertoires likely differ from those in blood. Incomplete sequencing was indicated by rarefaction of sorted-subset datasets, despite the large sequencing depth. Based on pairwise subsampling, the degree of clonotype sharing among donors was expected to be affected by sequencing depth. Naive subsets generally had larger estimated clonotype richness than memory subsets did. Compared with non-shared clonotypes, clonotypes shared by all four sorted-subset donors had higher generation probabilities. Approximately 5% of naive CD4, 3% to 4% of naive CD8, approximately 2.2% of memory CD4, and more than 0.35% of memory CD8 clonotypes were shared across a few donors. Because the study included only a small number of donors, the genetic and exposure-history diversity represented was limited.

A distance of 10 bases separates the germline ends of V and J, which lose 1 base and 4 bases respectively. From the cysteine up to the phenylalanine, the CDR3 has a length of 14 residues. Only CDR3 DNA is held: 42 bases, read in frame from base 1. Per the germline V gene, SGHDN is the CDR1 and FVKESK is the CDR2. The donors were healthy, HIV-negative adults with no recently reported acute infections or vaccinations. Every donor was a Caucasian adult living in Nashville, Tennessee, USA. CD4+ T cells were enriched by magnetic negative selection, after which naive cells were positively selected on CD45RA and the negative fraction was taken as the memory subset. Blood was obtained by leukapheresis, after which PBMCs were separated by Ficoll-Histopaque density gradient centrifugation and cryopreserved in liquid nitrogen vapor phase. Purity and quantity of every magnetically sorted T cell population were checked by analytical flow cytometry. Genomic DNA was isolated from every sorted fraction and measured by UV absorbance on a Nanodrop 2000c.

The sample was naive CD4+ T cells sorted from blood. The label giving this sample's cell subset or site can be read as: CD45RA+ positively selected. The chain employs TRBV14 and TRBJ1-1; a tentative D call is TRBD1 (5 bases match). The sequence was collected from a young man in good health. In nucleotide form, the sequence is TGTGCCAGCAGCCAAGTCGGGGGAGGCACTGAAGCTTTCTTT. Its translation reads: CASSQVGGGTEAFF.